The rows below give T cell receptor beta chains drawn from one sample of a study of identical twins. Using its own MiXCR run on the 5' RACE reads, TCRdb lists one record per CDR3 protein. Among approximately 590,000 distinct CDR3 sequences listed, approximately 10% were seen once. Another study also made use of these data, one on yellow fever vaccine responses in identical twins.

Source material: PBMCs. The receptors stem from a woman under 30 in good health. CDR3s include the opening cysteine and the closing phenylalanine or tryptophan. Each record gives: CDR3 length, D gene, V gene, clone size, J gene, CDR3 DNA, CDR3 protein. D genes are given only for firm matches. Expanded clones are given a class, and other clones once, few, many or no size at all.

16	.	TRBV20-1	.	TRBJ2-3	TGCAGTGCTAGAGCTAGACAGGCCCCCTACACAGATACGCAGTATTTT	CSARARQAPYTDTQYF
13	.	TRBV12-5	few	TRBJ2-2	TGTGCTAGTGGTTCGGACCGCGCCGGGGAGCTGTTTTTT	CASGSDRAGELFF
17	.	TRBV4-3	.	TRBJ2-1	TGCGCCAGCAGCCAAGATTCCAGGTTAATGGTCTTCAATGAGCAGTTCTTC	CASSQDSRLMVFNEQFF
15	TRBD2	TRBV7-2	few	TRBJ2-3	TGTGCCAGCAGCGGGAGCGGGAGCAAGGCAGATACGCAGTATTTT	CASSGSGSKADTQYF
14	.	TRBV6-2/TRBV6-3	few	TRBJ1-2	TGTGCCAGCAGCCGGGACGGCGTTAACTATGGCTACACCTTC	CASSRDGVNYGYTF
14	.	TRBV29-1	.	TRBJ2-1	TGCAGCGTTGAACTCCCCCTCTATTTGGATGAGCAGTTCTTC	CSVELPLYLDEQFF
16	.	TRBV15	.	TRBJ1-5	TGTGCCACCAGCAGAGGAAAGGGTACGACGCATCAGCCCCAGCATTTT	CATSRGKGTTHQPQHF
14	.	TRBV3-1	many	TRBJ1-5	TGTGCCAGCAGCCAAGATTTTAGCAATCAGCCCCAGCATTTT	CASSQDFSNQPQHF
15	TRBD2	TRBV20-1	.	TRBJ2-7	TGCAGTGCTAGAGATACCGCGGGAGATCTCCACGAGCAGTACTTC	CSARDTAGDLHEQYF
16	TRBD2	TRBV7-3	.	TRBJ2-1	TGTGCCAGCAGCCCCACTAGCGGGGCCAACTACAATGAGCAGTTCTTC	CASSPTSGANYNEQFF
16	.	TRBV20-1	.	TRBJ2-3	TGCAGTGCTAGACCCTTGGGGAGCGGATATGCAGATACGCAGTATTTT	CSARPLGSGYADTQYF
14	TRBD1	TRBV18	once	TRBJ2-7	TGTGCCAGCTCACCGTTGGACAGGGAAAACGAGCAGTACTTC	CASSPLDRENEQYF
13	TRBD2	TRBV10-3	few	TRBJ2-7	TGTGCCATCAGTGACGGACTAGACGTGGAGCAGTACTTC	CAISDGLDVEQYF
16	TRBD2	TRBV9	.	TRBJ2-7	TGTGCCAGCAGCGTAGCCCCGCTAGCGGGGACCTACGAGCAGTACTTC	CASSVAPLAGTYEQYF
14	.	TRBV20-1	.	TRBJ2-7	TGCAGTGCTAGATCTAGCGCCGGTGTTTACGAGCAGTACTTC	CSARSSAGVYEQYF
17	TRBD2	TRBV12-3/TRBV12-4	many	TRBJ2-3	TGTGCCAGCAGTTTACTAACCGGGACTAGCGGGACAGATACGCAGTATTTT	CASSLLTGTSGTDTQYF
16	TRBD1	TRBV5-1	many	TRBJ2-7	TGCGCCAGCAGCTTGGGAGATGGCAGGGGGATGTACGAGCAGTACTTC	CASSLGDGRGMYEQYF
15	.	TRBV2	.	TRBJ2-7	TGTGCCAGCAGTGAAGGTATTGTCGGACCGTACGAGCAGTACTTC	CASSEGIVGPYEQYF
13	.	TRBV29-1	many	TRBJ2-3	TGCAGCGTTGCGGTAGCGGCCACAGATACGCAGTATTTT	CSVAVAATDTQYF
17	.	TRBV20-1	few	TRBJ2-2	TGCAGTGCTAGAGGGCTTGGGTCCCCTAAGAACACCGGGGAGCTGTTTTTT	CSARGLGSPKNTGELFF
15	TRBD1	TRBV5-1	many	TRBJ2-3	TGCGCCAGCAGCCCTGTCGAAGGGGGCGCAGATACGCAGTATTTT	CASSPVEGGADTQYF
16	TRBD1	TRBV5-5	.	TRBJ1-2	TGTGCCAGCAGCTTGGGTTGGCAGGGGGGAAGGTATGGCTACACCTTC	CASSLGWQGGRYGYTF
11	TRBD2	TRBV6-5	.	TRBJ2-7	TGTGCCAGCCGGGGGGACTACGAGCAGTACTTC	CASRGDYEQYF
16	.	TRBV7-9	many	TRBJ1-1	TGTGCCAGCAGCCCGGAACTGAGGGTGTTGGGCACTGAAGCTTTCTTT	CASSPELRVLGTEAFF
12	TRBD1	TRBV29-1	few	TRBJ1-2	TGCAGCGTCAGACAGGGGGAATATGGCTACACCTTC	CSVRQGEYGYTF
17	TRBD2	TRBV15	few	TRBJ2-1	TGTGCCACCAGCAGAGATCCCAAGCGGGAAGCCTACAATGAGCAGTTCTTC	CATSRDPKREAYNEQFF
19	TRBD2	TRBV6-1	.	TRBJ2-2	TGTGCCAGCAGTCAGAACCCCCCGGCGGGAGCCGCGAACACCGGGGAGCTGTTTTTT	CASSQNPPAGAANTGELFF
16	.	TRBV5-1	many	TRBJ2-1	TGCGCCAGCACCCCTAGCGCAAAAGGGTCCTACAATGAGCAGTTCTTC	CASTPSAKGSYNEQFF
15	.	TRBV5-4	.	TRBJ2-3	TGTGCCAGCAGCTCGGCCAAACAGAACACAGATACGCAGTATTTT	CASSSAKQNTDTQYF
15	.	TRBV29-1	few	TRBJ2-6	TGCAGCGTTAGACTTCAGGACTCTGGGGCCAACGTCCTGACTTTC	CSVRLQDSGANVLTF
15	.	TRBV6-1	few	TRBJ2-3	TGTGCCAGCAGAATCGGGGTACAGGGCACAGATACGCAGTATTTT	CASRIGVQGTDTQYF
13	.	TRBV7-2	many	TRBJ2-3	TGTGCCAGCAGCTTGCCAGTTGAAGATACGCAGTATTTT	CASSLPVEDTQYF
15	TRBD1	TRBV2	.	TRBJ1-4	TGTGCCAGCGATTCGGACAGGGGTGCTAATGAAAAACTGTTTTTT	CASDSDRGANEKLFF
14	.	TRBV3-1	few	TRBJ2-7	TGTGCCAGCAGCCCACAGATTGTCTCCTACGAGCAGTACTTC	CASSPQIVSYEQYF
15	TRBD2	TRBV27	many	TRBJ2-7	TGTGCCAGCAGTATCCTACTAGCGGGAGGGTACGAGCAGTACTTC	CASSILLAGGYEQYF
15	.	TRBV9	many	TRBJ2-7	TGTGCCAGCAGTCTGGACAGCTACGCCTCCTACGAGCAGTACTTC	CASSLDSYASYEQYF
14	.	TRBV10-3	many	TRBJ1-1	TGTGCCATCAGTGAGTCGCCGGAGAACACTGAAGCTTTCTTT	CAISESPENTEAFF
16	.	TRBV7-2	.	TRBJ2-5	TGTGCCAGCAGCTTCGGGGCGGGGGCTCGTGGGGAGACCCAGTACTTC	CASSFGAGARGETQYF
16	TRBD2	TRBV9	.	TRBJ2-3	TGTGCCAGCAGCGTAGAGCCTGGACTAGCCACAGATACGCAGTATTTT	CASSVEPGLATDTQYF
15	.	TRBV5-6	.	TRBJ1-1	TGTGCCAGCGGCACTTCCCGACAGAGAGGCACTGAAGCTTTCTTT	CASGTSRQRGTEAFF
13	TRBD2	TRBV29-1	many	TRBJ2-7	TGCAGCGTGGCGTTCGGGGGAGGGGACGAGCAGTACTTC	CSVAFGGGDEQYF
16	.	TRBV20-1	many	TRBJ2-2	TGCAGTGCTAGGGACGTGACACGCGCGAACACCGGGGAGCTGTTTTTT	CSARDVTRANTGELFF
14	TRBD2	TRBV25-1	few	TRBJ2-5	TGTGCCAGCACCACGTGGGGGGGTCAAGAGACCCAGTACTTC	CASTTWGGQETQYF
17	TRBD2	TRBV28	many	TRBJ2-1	TGTGCCACAAAAGGGACTAGCGGGATATGGTCCTACAATGAGCAGTTCTTC	CATKGTSGIWSYNEQFF
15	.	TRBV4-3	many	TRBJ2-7	TGCGCCAGCAGCCAAGATCTGGCGGAGATCGGCGAGCAGTACTTC	CASSQDLAEIGEQYF
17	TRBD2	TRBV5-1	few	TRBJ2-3	TGCGCCAGCAGCACCGGGACTAGCGGGGGGGCCCGAGATACGCAGTATTTT	CASSTGTSGGARDTQYF
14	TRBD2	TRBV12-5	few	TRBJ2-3	TGTGCTAGTGGTTTCGGACTAGCCACAGATACGCAGTATTTT	CASGFGLATDTQYF
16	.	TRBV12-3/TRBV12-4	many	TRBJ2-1	TGTGCCAGCACTACCCCGTTGGGCCTCTCCTACAATGAGCAGTTCTTC	CASTTPLGLSYNEQFF
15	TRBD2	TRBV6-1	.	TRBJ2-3	TGTGCCAGCAGACTTAGCGGGGGGGCTGGAGATACGCAGTATTTT	CASRLSGGAGDTQYF
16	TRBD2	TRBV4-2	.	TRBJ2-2	TGTGCCAGCAGCCAAGTGGGAGCGGGAGTTGTCGGGGAGCTGTTTTTT	CASSQVGAGVVGELFF